This T cell receptor beta chain was obtained from a study of shared clonotypes between healthy human individuals. Study outcomes and limitations: It was observed that about 5% of naive CD4 clonotypes were shared across several donors.

Data came from immunoSEQ multiplex PCR; TCRdb stores just in-frame clones and leaves some out. There are 2.5 million or so clones in the sample; just over 90% occur only once, and roughly 0.14% lies in the top ten. Trimming cost V 1 base and J 3 bases, with 10 bases left between them. The CDR3 is 14 residues long. CDR1 MNHNS and CDR2 SASEGT come from the germline V gene. In regard to this clone: What it recognizes is unknown.

In the CD4+ fraction, cells were divided into CD45RA+ naive and CD45RA-negative memory subsets. The chain recombines TRBV6-1 with TRBJ2-7; maybe TRBD2 (5 bases). The material sequenced was naive CD4+ T cells sorted from blood. Documented subset: CD45RA+ positively selected. The receptor's source is a man younger than 30 in good health. CDR3 region: CASSEGGIGYEQYF. As DNA, the CDR3 is TGTGCCAGCAGTGAAGGAGGGATCGGCTACGAGCAGTACTTC.